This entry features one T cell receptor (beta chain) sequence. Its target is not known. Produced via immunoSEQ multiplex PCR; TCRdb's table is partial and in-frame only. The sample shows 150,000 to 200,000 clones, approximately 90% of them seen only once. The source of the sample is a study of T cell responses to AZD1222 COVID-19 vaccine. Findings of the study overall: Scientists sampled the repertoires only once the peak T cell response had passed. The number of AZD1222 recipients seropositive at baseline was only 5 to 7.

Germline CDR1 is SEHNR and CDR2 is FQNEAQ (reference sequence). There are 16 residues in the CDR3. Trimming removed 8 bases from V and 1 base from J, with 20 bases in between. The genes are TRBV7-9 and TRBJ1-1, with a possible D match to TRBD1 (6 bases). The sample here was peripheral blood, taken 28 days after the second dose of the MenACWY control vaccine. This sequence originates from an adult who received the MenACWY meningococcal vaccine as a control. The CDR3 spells CASQTITGLGNTEAFF. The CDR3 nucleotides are TGTGCCAGCCAAACCATCACAGGGCTCGGGAACACTGAAGCTTTCTTT.